This T cell receptor beta chain was sequenced for a study of Ad26.COV2.S vaccination and SARS-CoV-2 variants. General observations from the study: Researchers reported similar non-spike TCR breadth in vaccine and placebo recipients. The placebo group had lower spike-specific TCR breadth than the vaccine recipients did.

Regarding treatment: some 20 received Ad26.COV2.S at low or high dose, single or two shots; 5 received placebo; per-sample allocation not given. The samples date from day 63 after the first vaccine or placebo injection. This table comes from immunoSEQ multiplex PCR, and its TCRdb copy is limited to in-frame clones, with some not included. The sample includes about half a million clones, approximately 90% of them seen just once. V was pared by 3 bases and J by 3 bases, with 14 bases between. CDR3 length: 15 residues. CDR1 KGHSH and CDR2 LQKENI come from the germline V gene. Of note for this clone: Its antigen is not identified.

The chain couples TRBV18 to TRBJ1-1; no clear D gene. Sequenced here: peripheral blood, sampled in a trial of Ad26.COV2.S vaccine versus placebo. The TCR sequence derives from a person between 18 and 65 years old who received the Ad26.COV2.S COVID-19 vaccine or a placebo. Here the CDR3 DNA reads TGTGCCAGCTCACCCGTCAGAGGGTGGGACACTGAAGCTTTCTTT. Translated, it gives CASSPVRGWDTEAFF.